The entry below gives a single T cell receptor (beta chain) sequence along with its context. Looked up from germline, CDR1 is SGHTA and CDR2 is FQGNSA. The CDR3 covers 17 residues. Trimming removed 3 bases at V and 0 bases at J, with 12 bases between. This sample's time point: cycle 4 day 1 (C4D1), after six to seven weeks of nivolumab. No patient escaped relapse after autologous stem cell transplantation, and brentuximab vedotin exposure varied. Researchers used magnetic negative selection to pull out pure CD4+ T cells from thawed PBMCs. Best responses included complete response and partial response; otherwise, the best response was progressive disease. This record belongs to a study of PD-1 blockade in classical Hodgkin lymphoma. Using immunoSEQ multiplex PCR, the repertoire was profiled, and TCRdb retains in-frame clones only, with some absent. The sample shows about 30,000 clones, about 85% of them seen only once.

The clonotype comes from a human donor with classical Hodgkin lymphoma. This specimen was CD4+ T cells from blood, taken before the fourth cycle of nivolumab. This chain uses TRBV7-2 with TRBJ1-6; perhaps TRBD1 as D (5 bases). The CDR3 protein is CASSFPRGSSYNSPLHF. The DNA of the CDR3 is TGTGCCAGCAGCTTTCCCCGGGGGAGCTCCTATAATTCACCCCTCCACTTT.